This T cell receptor (beta chain) emerged from a study of T-cell memory formation after mild COVID-19. TCRdb passed the 5' RACE reads through MiXCR, listing each CDR3 protein once. The sample has about 430,000 distinct CDR3 sequences; 18% are singletons. Unmatched junction bases numbered 5, after V lost 2 bases and J lost 4 bases. The CDR3 sequence is 16 residues long. From germline, CDR1 is MGHRA and CDR2 YSYEKL. This receptor was taken from a man aged 18-30 years who had mild COVID-19 (a few samples of this study predate the infection). Cell type and time point are not known. The rearrangement links TRBV4-1 to TRBJ2-3; 11 bases are a match to TRBD1. Sequencing used PBMCs or a T cell subset sorted from them (not recorded which). This chain's CDR3 is CASSQRTGGASDTQYF. As DNA, the CDR3 is TGCGCCAGCAGCCAAAGGACAGGGGGCGCGTCAGATACGCAGTATTTT.